This T cell receptor beta chain was captured by sequencing in a study of shared clonotypes between healthy human individuals. General study points: Among donors, the sharing of clonotypes was expected to be influenced by sequencing depth.

The CDR3 consists of 13 residues. V shed 6 bases, J shed 6 bases, and the junction held 7 bases outside the gene matches. Germline CDR1 and CDR2: SEHNR and FQNEAQ (reference sequence). Each sample came from a Caucasian adult donor living in Nashville, Tennessee. Profiling relied on immunoSEQ multiplex PCR, and the TCRdb table lists in-frame clones only, not all of them. The table shows 2 million to 3 million clones, with approximately 93% occurring only once. Points on this clone: Its antigen is unknown.

The rearrangement links TRBV7-9 to TRBJ1-1, with 7 bases matching TRBD1. Sequencing was carried out using naive CD4+ T cells from PBMCs. Described subset: CD45RA+ positively selected. This receptor was identified in a man aged 18 to 35 in good health. Some clones in this sample may be carry-over from other donors' samples. The CDR3 here is CASSVQGSSEAFF. CDR3 nucleotides: TGTGCCAGCAGTGTACAGGGGAGTTCTGAAGCTTTCTTT.